Presented here are 20 T cell receptor beta chains from one specimen sequenced in a study of blood T cell repertoires in COVID-19. TCRdb's table, derived via immunoSEQ multiplex PCR, lists solely in-frame clones and lacks some. The sample has around 190,000 clones, approximately 91% seen once. The sequenced sample was peripheral blood. The receptors originated from a middle-aged man with COVID-19, enrolled during active disease.

The genes are TRBV11-1 and TRBJ2-3; D gene uncertain. The CDR3 extends over 15 amino acids. The ends were cut back, 2 bases at V and 0 bases at J, with 9 bases in the middle. Looked up from germline, CDR1 is SGHAT and CDR2 is FQDESV (reference sequence). The CDR3, as DNA: TGTGCCAGCAGCTTACACGGGTCTAGCACAGATACGCAGTATTTT. It codes for CASSLHGSSTDTQYF.

This chain links TRBV6-5 with TRBJ1-6; possible D gene TRBD1, 5 bases. Trimming left V 7 bases short and J 9 bases short, with 16 bases between. The V gene's germline CDR1 is MNHEY and CDR2 SVGAGI. There are 14 residues in the CDR3. In nucleotides, the CDR3 is TGTGCCAGCACCCCAGGGATAGACTCTTCACCCCTCCACTTT. Amino acids: CASTPGIDSSPLHF.

The genes are TRBV7-3 and TRBJ2-3; D is possibly TRBD2 (6 bases). Germline V lookup: CDR1 SGHTA, CDR2 FQGTGA. This CDR3 is 14 amino acids long. The V end lost 5 bases, the J end lost 0 bases, and 9 bases lay between the germline ends. The CDR3 DNA sequence: TGTGCCAGCAGCCCAGGGACTAGCACAGATACGCAGTATTTT. This gives the protein CASSPGTSTDTQYF.

The rearrangement links TRBV6-2 or TRBV6-3 to TRBJ2-3, with 8 bases identical to TRBD2. V lost 5 bases to trimming and J lost 6 bases; unmatched junction nucleotides: 10. CDR3 length: 15 amino acids. CDR1 and CDR2 from the germline V gene are MNHEY and SVGEGT. As DNA, the CDR3 is TGTGCCAGCAGTCTCTCCGGGACTAGGAGGGATACGCAGTATTTT. This gives the protein CASSLSGTRRDTQYF.

The rearrangement links TRBV3-1 (or the pseudogene TRBV3-2) to TRBJ2-3, with TRBD2 identical over 12 bases. J lost 2 bases, V lost 7 bases, and 7 bases had no gene match. The germline V gene has CDR1 LGHDT and CDR2 YNNKEL (reference sequence). CDR3 size: 16 residues. The CDR3 protein is CASTSSGRAPTDTQYF. DNA for the CDR3: TGTGCCAGCACGTCTAGCGGGAGGGCCCCCACAGATACGCAGTATTTT.

The rearrangement uses TRBV6-1 and TRBJ2-7; D is perhaps TRBD1 (6 bases). The CDR3 runs to 15 residues. Germline V gives CDR1 MNHNS, CDR2 SASEGT. V was cut by 2 bases and J by 1 base, with 12 bases left in between. As DNA, the CDR3 is TGTGCCAGCAGTGAATCGGGCAGGGGTTCCTACGAGCAGTACTTC. Amino acids: CASSESGRGSYEQYF.

Only a few counts were recorded for this clone. The chain recombines TRBV19 with TRBJ2-2, with 8 bases that match TRBD2. V was pared by 5 bases and J by 1 base, with 3 bases of the junction left unmatched. CDR3 length equals 15 residues. Germline V CDR1 and CDR2: LNHDA, SQIVND (reference sequence). Here the CDR3 DNA reads TGTGCCAGTAGTGATCTAGCGGGGAACACCGGGGAGCTGTTTTTT. Protein: CASSDLAGNTGELFF. Using reference TRBV19 and TRBJ2-2 for the parts outside the CDR3, the full variable domain is DGGITQSPKYLFRKEGQNVTLSCEQNLNHDAMYWYRQDPGQGLRLIYYSQIVNDFQKGDIAEGYSVSREKKESFPLTVTSAQKNPTAFYLCASSDLAGNTGELFFGEGSRLTVL.

The V call is TRBV30, the J call TRBJ1-1; 10 positions agree with TRBD1. This CDR3 has 13 residues. J gave up 10 bases and V 5 bases, and 10 bases lay outside the gene matches. Germline lookup yields CDR1 GTSNPN and CDR2 SVGIG (reference sequence). Written as DNA, the CDR3 is TGTGCCTGGTGTGGTGACAGGGGGCTTGTAGCTTTCTTT. This sequence encodes CAWCGDRGLVAFF.

This clone appeared a few times. The chain combines TRBV4-1 with TRBJ2-2; 10 bases map to TRBD2. Trimming cost V 1 base and J 5 bases; bases outside gene matches: 4. The CDR3 contains 16 residues. The germline V gene has CDR1 MGHRA and CDR2 YSYEKL. The CDR3 reads CASSQALAGVTGELFF. In nucleotides, the CDR3 is TGCGCCAGCAGCCAAGCCCTAGCGGGAGTGACCGGGGAGCTGTTTTTT.

The J gene is TRBJ2-3, the V gene TRBV19; 9 bases are shared with TRBD1. This CDR3 is 14 amino acids long. The junction had 6 bases not matched to a gene; V was cut back by 6 bases and J by 5 bases. The germline V gene has CDR1 LNHDA and CDR2 SQIVND (reference sequence). CDR3 residues: CASRNRGQQDTQYF. CDR3 DNA: TGTGCCAGTAGAAACAGGGGGCAACAAGATACGCAGTATTTT.

V usage is TRBV29-1 and J usage is TRBJ2-5; D perhaps matches TRBD1 (6 bases). Germline loops: CDR1 SQVTM, CDR2 ANQGSEA. The germline V and J ends were trimmed by 8 bases and 0 bases, with 22 bases remaining between them. The CDR3 extends over 16 amino acids. The CDR3 bases are TGCAGCTTCCTGGGGGCCGGCGTGAGGTACCAAGAGACCCAGTACTTC. It translates to CSFLGAGVRYQETQYF.

The chain is built from TRBV10-2 and TRBJ1-1; 7 bases line up with TRBD1. Germline V gene sequence: CDR1 WSHSY, CDR2 SAAADI. The trim removed 7 bases at V and 3 bases at J, leaving 8 bases unmatched. The CDR3 length is 14 residues. The CDR3 region is CASIRQGLDTEAFF. DNA for the CDR3: TGCGCCAGCATCCGACAGGGTTTGGACACTGAAGCTTTCTTT.

This chain links TRBV2 with TRBJ2-5; weak D call: TRBD2 (6 bases). The CDR3 runs to 13 residues. Germline V gives CDR1 SNHLY, CDR2 FYNNEI. V dropped 4 bases and J dropped 7 bases, with 13 bases sitting between them. The CDR3 region has the DNA TGTGCCAGCAGTGGGACCTTCGGGGGGACCCAGTACTTC. This encodes CASSGTFGGTQYF.

The chain joins TRBV5-4 to TRBJ1-4, with D maybe TRBD1 (5 bases). The V end was cut by 0 bases, the J end by 6 bases, with 12 bases between. Germline values: CDR1 SGHNT, CDR2 YYREEE (reference sequence). The CDR3 loop spans 15 amino acids. CDR3 coding DNA: TGTGCCAGCAGCTTGGCCGGACAACCCGATGAAAAACTGTTTTTT. Amino acid sequence: CASSLAGQPDEKLFF.

This CDR3 reads CASSSGQPPNTEAFF. Here the CDR3 DNA reads TGTGCCAGCTCATCGGGACAGCCTCCCAACACTGAAGCTTTCTTT. This chain joins TRBV18 and TRBJ1-1; 7 bases align to TRBD1. This CDR3 has 15 residues. CDR1 and CDR2 from the germline V gene are KGHSH and LQKENI. The V gene end was trimmed by 5 bases and the J gene end by 2 bases; junction bases not matched to a gene: 8.

The gene calls are TRBV5-1 and TRBJ1-1; perhaps TRBD1 as D (5 bases). Germline V CDR1 and CDR2: SGHRS, YFSETQ. The CDR3 spans 15 residues. V was pared by 0 bases and J by 4 bases, with 13 bases between. CDR3 coding DNA: TGCGCCAGCAGCTTGGTTGGCAGGGAGGGCACTGAAGCTTTCTTT. Amino acids: CASSLVGREGTEAFF.

The V and J genes are TRBV11-2 and TRBJ2-7; 9 bases line up with TRBD1. Losses at the gene ends were 0 bases for V and 3 bases for J; bases not matched to a gene: 6. Germline CDR1 and CDR2: SGHAT and FQNNGV. The CDR3 has 16 residues. Written as DNA, the CDR3 is TGTGCCAGCAGCTTAGAGGGGGGACAGGGCGGCTACGAGCAGTACTTC. The encoded protein is CASSLEGGQGGYEQYF.

This clone showed up many times. The CDR3 region is CASSTHRPGQGNTEAFF. The CDR3 DNA reads as TGTGCCAGCAGCACCCACCGGCCCGGACAGGGGAACACTGAAGCTTTCTTT. This chain uses TRBV11-2 with TRBJ1-1; the match to TRBD1 covers 8 bases. Germline V lookup: CDR1 SGHAT, CDR2 FQNNGV. The CDR3 covers 17 residues. V lost 5 bases, J lost 1 base, and 12 bases stayed unmatched.

The rearrangement uses TRBV5-1 and TRBJ2-1; 15 bases match TRBD2. In germline, CDR1 is SGHRS, CDR2 YFSETQ. There are 16 residues in the CDR3. After removal of 3 bases from V and 4 bases from J, the junction contained 2 bases not matched to a gene. The CDR3 is CASSWTSGRVYNEQFF. The CDR3 coding sequence is TGCGCCAGCAGCTGGACTAGCGGGAGGGTTTACAATGAGCAGTTCTTC. The full variable domain, rest sourced from reference TRBV5-1 and TRBJ2-1, is KAGVTQTPRYLIKTRGQQVTLSCSPISGHRSVSWYQQTPGQGLQFLFEYFSETQRNKGNFPGRFSGRQFSNSRSEMNVSTLELGDSALYLCASSWTSGRVYNEQFFGPGTRLTVL.

This clone came up a few times. This sequence joins TRBV6-4 and TRBJ2-3, with 8 bases lining up with TRBD2. Germline V gives CDR1 MRHNA, CDR2 SNTAGT. The CDR3 has 15 residues. The junction had 9 bases not matched to a gene; V was cut back by 6 bases and J by 4 bases. The CDR3 coding sequence is TGTGCCAGCAGCCCGGGGGGGCGGCGTGCAGATACGCAGTATTTT. Translating gives CASSPGGRRADTQYF.